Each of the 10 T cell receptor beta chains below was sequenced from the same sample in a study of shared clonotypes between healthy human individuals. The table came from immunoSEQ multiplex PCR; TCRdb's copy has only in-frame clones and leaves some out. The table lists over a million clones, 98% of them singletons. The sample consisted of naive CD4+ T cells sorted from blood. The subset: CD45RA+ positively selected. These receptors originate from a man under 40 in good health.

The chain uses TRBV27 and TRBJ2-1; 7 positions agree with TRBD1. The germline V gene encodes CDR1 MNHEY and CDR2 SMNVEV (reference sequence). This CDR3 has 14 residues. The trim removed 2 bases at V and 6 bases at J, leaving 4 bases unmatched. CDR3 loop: CASSLTQGRNEQFF. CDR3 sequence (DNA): TGTGCCAGCAGTTTAACACAGGGGCGCAATGAGCAGTTCTTC.

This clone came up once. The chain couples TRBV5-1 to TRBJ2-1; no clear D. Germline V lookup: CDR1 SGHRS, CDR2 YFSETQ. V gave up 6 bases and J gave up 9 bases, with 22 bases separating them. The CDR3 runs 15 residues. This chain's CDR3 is CASTPSAAVPTEQFF. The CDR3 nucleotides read TGCGCCAGCACCCCCTCCGCAGCAGTTCCCACTGAGCAGTTCTTC.

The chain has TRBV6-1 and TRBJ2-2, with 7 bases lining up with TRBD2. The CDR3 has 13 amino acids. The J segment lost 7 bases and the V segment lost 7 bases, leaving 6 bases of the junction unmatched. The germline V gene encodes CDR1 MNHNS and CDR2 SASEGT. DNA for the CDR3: TGTGCCAGCATTCGCGGGAGTAGCGGGGAGCTGTTTTTT. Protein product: CASIRGSSGELFF.

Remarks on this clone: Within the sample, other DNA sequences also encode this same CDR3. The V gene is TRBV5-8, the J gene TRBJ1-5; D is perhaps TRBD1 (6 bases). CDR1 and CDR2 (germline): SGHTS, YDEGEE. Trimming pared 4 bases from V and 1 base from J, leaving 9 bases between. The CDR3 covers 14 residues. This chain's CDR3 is CASSLDRSNQPQHF. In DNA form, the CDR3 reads TGTGCCAGCAGCCTAGACAGGAGCAATCAGCCCCAGCATTTT.

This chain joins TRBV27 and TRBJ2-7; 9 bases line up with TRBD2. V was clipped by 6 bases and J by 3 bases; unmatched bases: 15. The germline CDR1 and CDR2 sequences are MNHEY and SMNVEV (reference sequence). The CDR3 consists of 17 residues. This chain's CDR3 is CASSPNIAGGRLYEQYF. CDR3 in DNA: TGTGCCAGCAGCCCTAATATTGCGGGAGGGCGTCTCTACGAGCAGTACTTC.

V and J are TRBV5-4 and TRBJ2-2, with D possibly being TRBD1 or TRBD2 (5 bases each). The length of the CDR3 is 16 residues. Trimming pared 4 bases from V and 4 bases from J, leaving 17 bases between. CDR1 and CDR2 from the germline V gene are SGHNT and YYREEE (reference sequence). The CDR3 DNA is TGTGCCAGCAGCCGTAGGCTGGGGGTGGGCACCGGGGAGCTGTTTTTT. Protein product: CASSRRLGVGTGELFF. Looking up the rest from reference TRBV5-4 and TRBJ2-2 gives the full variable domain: ETGVTQSPTHLIKTRGQQVTLRCSSQSGHNTVSWYQQALGQGPQFIFQYYREEENGRGNFPPRFSGLQFPNYSSELNVNALELDDSALYLCASSRRLGVGTGELFFGEGSRLTVL.

The CDR3 coding sequence is TGTGCCAGCAGTTTAGTACAGGGTTCCTACAATGAGCAGTTCTTC. This translates into CASSLVQGSYNEQFF. The chain has TRBV27 and TRBJ2-1; tentative D call: TRBD1 (6 bases). The V end was cut by 2 bases, the J end by 1 base, with 9 bases between. This CDR3 has 15 amino acids. CDR1 MNHEY and CDR2 SMNVEV come from the germline V gene (reference sequence).

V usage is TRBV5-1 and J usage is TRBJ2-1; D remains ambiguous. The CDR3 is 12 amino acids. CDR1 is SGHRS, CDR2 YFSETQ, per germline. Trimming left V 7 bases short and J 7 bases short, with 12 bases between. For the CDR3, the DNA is TGCGCCAGCTTGGGAACCCTGAATGAGCAGTTCTTC. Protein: CASLGTLNEQFF.

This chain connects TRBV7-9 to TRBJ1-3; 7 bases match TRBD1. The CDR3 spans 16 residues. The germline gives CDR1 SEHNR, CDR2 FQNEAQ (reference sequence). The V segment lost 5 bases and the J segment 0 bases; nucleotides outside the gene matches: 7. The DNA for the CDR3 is TGTGCCAGCAGCGGAGACAGGGCCCACTCTGGAAACACCATATATTTT. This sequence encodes CASSGDRAHSGNTIYF.

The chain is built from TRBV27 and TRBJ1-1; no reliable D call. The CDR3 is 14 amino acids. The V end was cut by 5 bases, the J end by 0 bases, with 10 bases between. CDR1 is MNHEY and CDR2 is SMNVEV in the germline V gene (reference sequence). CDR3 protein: CASSDGRLNTEAFF. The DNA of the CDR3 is TGTGCCAGCAGTGATGGCAGGTTGAACACTGAAGCTTTCTTT.